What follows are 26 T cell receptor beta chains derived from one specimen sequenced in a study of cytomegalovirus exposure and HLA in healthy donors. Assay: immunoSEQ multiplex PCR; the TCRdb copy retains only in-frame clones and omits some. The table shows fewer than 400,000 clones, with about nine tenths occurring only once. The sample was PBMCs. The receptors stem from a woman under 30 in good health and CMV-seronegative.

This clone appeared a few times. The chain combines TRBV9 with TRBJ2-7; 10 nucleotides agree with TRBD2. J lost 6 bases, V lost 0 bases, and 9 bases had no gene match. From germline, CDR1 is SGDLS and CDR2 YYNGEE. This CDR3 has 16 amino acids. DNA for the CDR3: TGTGCCAGCAGCGTAGGTCCCACTAGCGGGATGGGCGAGCAGTACTTC. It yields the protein CASSVGPTSGMGEQYF.

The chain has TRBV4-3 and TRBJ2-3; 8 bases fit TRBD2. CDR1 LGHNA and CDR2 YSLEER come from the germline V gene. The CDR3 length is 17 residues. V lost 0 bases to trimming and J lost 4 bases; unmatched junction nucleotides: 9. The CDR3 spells CASSQEASGSMADTQYF. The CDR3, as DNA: TGCGCCAGCAGCCAAGAGGCTAGCGGGTCCATGGCAGATACGCAGTATTTT.

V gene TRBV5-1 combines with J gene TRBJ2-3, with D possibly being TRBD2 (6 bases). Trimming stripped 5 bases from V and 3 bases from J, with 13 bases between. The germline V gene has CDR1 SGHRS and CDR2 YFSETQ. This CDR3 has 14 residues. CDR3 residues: CASREGSWTDTQYF. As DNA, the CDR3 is TGCGCCAGCAGGGAGGGATCGTGGACAGATACGCAGTATTTT.

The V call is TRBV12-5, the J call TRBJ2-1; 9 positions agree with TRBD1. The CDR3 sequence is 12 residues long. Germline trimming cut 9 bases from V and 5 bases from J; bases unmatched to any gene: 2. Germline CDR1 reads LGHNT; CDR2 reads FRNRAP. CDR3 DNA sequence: TGTGCTAGCCGGGACAGGGACAATGAGCAGTTCTTC. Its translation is CASRDRDNEQFF.

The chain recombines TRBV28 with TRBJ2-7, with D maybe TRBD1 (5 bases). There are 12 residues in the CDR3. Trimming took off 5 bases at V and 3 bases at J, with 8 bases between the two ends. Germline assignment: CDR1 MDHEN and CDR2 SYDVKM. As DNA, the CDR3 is TGTGCCAGCAGTATGACAGTCTACGAGCAGTACTTC. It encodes CASSMTVYEQYF.

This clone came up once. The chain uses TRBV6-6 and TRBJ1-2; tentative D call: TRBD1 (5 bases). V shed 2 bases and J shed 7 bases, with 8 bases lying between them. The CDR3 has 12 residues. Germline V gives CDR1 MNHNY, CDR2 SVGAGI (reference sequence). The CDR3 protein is CASSYDGGGYTF. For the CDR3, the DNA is TGTGCCAGCAGTTACGACGGGGGTGGCTACACCTTC.

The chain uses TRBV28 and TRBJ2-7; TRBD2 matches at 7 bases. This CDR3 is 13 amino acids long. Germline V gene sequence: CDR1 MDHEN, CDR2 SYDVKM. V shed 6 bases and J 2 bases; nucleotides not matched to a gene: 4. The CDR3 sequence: CASRASGPYEQYF. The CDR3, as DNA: TGTGCCAGCAGAGCTAGCGGTCCCTACGAGCAGTACTTC.

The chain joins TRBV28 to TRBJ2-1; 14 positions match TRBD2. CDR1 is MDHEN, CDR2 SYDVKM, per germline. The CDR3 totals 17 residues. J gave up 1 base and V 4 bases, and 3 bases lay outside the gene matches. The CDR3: CASSSWTSGGSYNEQFF. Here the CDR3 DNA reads TGTGCCAGCAGTTCCTGGACTAGCGGGGGGTCCTACAATGAGCAGTTCTTC.

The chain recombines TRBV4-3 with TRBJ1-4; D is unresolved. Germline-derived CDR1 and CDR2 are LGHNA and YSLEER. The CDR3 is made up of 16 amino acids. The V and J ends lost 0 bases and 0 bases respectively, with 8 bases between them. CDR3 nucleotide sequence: TGCGCCAGCAGCCAAGAGGCAGGTGCAACTAATGAAAAACTGTTTTTT. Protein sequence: CASSQEAGATNEKLFF.

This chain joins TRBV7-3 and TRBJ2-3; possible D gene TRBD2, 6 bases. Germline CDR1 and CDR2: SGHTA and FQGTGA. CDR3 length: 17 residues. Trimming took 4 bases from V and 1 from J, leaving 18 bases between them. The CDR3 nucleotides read TGTGCCAGCAGCTCCACCGGTTCCAGCGGGCGCACAGATACGCAGTATTTT. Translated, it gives CASSSTGSSGRTDTQYF.

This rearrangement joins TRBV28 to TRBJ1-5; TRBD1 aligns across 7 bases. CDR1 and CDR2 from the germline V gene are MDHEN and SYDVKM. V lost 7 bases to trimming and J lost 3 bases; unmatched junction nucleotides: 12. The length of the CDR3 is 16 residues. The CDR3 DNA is TGTGCCAGCACCCCAGGGACAGTCGATACCAATCAGCCCCAGCATTTT. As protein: CASTPGTVDTNQPQHF.

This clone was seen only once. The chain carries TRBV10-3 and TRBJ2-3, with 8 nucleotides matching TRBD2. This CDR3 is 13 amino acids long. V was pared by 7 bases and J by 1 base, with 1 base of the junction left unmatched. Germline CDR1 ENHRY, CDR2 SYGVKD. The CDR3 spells CAIMTSGTDTQYF. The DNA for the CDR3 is TGTGCCATCATGACTAGCGGCACAGATACGCAGTATTTT.

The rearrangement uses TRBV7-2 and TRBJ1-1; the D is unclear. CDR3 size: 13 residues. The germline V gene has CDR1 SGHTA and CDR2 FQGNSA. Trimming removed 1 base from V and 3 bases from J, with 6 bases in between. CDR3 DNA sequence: TGTGCCAGCAGCTTAGGGGCTTACACTGAAGCTTTCTTT. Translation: CASSLGAYTEAFF.

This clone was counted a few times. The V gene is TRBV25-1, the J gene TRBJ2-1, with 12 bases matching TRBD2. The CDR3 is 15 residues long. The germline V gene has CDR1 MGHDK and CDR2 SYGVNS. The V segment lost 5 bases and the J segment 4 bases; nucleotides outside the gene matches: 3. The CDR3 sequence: CASSNLAGGYNEQFF. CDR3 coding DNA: TGTGCCAGCAGTAACCTAGCGGGAGGGTACAATGAGCAGTTCTTC. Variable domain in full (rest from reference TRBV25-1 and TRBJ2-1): EADIYQTPRYLVIGTGKKITLECSQTMGHDKMYWYQQDPGMELHLIHYSYGVNSTEKGDLSSESTVSRIRTEHFPLTLESARPSHTSQYLCASSNLAGGYNEQFFGPGTRLTVL.

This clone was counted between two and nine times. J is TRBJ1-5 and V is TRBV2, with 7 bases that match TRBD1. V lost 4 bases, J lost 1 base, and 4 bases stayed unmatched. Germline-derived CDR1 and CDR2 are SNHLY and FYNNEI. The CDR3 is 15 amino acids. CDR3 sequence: CASSGLQGSNQPQHF. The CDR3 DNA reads TGTGCCAGCAGTGGCCTACAGGGGAGCAATCAGCCCCAGCATTTT.

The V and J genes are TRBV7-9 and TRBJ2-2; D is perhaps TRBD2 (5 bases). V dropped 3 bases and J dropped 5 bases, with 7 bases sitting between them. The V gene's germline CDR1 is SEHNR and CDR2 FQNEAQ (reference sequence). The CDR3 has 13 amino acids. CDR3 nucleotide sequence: TGTGCCAGCAGCTTCGGGGATACCGGGGAGCTGTTTTTT. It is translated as CASSFGDTGELFF.

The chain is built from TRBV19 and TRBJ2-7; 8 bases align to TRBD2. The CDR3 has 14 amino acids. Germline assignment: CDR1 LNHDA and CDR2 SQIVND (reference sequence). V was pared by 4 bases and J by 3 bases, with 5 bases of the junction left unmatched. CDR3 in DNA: TGTGCCAGTAGTAGGACGCGGGAGGTCTACGAGCAGTACTTC. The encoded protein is CASSRTREVYEQYF.

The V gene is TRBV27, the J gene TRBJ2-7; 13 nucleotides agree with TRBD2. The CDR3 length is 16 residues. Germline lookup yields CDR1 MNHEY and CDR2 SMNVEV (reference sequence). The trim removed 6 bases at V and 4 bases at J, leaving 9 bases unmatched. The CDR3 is CASSHGGLAGNYEQYF. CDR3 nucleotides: TGTGCCAGCAGCCATGGGGGACTAGCGGGAAATTACGAGCAGTACTTC.

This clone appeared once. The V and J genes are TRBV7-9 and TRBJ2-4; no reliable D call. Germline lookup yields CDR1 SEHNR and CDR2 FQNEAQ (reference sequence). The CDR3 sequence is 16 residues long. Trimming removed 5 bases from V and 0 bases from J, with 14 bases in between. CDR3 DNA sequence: TGTGCCAGCAGCCCAACCTTGAGACTAGCCAAAAACATTCAGTACTTC. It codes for CASSPTLRLAKNIQYF. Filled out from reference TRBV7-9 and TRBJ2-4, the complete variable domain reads DTGVSQNPRHKITKRGQNVTFRCDPISEHNRLYWYRQTLGQGPEFLTYFQNEAQLEKSRLLSDRFSAERPKGSFSTLEIQRTEQGDSAMYLCASSPTLRLAKNIQYFGAGTRLSVL.

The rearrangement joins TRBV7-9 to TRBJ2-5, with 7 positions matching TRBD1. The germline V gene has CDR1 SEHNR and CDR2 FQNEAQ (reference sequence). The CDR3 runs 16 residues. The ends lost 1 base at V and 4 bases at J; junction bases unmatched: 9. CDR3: CASSLELTGSGETQYF. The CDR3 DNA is TGTGCCAGCAGCTTAGAACTGACAGGGTCCGGAGAGACCCAGTACTTC.

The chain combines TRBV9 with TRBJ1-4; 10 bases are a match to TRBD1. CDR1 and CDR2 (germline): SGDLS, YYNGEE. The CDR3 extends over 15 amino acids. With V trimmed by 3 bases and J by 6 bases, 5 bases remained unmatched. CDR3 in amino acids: CASSGRTGGDEKLFF. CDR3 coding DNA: TGTGCCAGCAGCGGCCGGACAGGGGGGGATGAAAAACTGTTTTTT.

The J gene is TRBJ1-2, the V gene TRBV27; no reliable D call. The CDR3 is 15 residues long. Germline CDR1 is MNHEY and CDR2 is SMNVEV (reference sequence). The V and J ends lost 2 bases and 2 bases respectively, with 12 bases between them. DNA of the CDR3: TGTGCCAGCAGTTTACGACTTAGTAAAAACTATGGCTACACCTTC. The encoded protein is CASSLRLSKNYGYTF.

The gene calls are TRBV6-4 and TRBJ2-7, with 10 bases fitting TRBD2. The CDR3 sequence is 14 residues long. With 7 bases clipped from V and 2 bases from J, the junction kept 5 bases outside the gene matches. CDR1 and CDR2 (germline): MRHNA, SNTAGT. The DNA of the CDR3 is TGTGCCAGCACCCGGACTAGCGGCACCTACGAGCAGTACTTC. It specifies CASTRTSGTYEQYF.

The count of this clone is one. This CDR3 reads CASSSGRVSYNEQFF. DNA for the CDR3: TGTGCCAGCAGTAGCGGGAGGGTGTCGTACAATGAGCAGTTCTTC. V gene TRBV2 combines with J gene TRBJ2-1; 10 nucleotides agree with TRBD2. Unmatched junction bases numbered 5, after V lost 5 bases and J lost 4 bases. Germline loops: CDR1 SNHLY, CDR2 FYNNEI. The CDR3 has 15 residues. Full variable domain (rest looked up from reference TRBV2 and TRBJ2-1): EPEVTQTPSHQVTQMGQEVILRCVPISNHLYFYWYRQILGQKVEFLVSFYNNEISEKSEIFDDQFSVERPDGSNFTLKIRSTKLEDSAMYFCASSSGRVSYNEQFFGPGTRLTVL.

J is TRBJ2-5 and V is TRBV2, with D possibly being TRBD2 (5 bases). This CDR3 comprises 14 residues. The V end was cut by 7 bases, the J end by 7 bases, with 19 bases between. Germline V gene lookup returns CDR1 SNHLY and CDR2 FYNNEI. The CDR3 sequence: CASTDYGVGWTQYF. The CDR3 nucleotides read TGTGCCAGCACCGACTACGGCGTTGGGTGGACCCAGTACTTC.

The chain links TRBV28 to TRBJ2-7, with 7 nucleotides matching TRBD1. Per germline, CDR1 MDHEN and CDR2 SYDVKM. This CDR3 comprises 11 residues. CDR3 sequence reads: CGAGGTYEQYF. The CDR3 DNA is TGTGGCGCAGGGGGTACCTACGAGCAGTACTTC.